Below are 32 T cell receptor beta chains sequenced from a single sample in a study of blood T cell repertoires in COVID-19. Produced via immunoSEQ multiplex PCR; TCRdb's table is partial and in-frame only. The sample records tens of thousands of clones, around 86% being singletons. Source material: peripheral blood. All receptors come from a man aged 70-80 years with active COVID-19.

The J gene is TRBJ2-3, the V gene TRBV11-2; D is perhaps TRBD2 (9 bases). V lost 5 bases, J lost 5 bases, and 20 bases lay in between. The CDR3 has 16 residues. The germline V gene encodes CDR1 SGHAT and CDR2 FQNNGV. The CDR3 loop reads CASSPGGGGGRDTQYF. CDR3 DNA sequence: TGTGCCAGCAGCCCAGGGGGCGGGGGGGGTAGAGATACGCAGTATTTT.

This rearrangement joins TRBV5-1 to TRBJ2-7, with a possible D match to TRBD1 (6 bases). The V end was cut by 5 bases, the J end by 5 bases, with 23 bases between. CDR1 and CDR2 from the germline V gene are SGHRS and YFSETQ. The CDR3 covers 16 residues. In DNA form, the CDR3 reads TGCGCCAGCAGAGAGGCGCCCGCAGGGGCCGGCCACGAGCAGTACTTC. It yields the protein CASREAPAGAGHEQYF.

The genes are TRBV19 and TRBJ2-2; D ambiguous. Germline CDR1 reads LNHDA; CDR2 reads SQIVND (reference sequence). V lost 6 bases and J 4 bases, leaving 9 bases between the germline ends. The CDR3 runs 13 residues. DNA of the CDR3: TGTGCCAGTAGGGTACTAACCACCGGGGAGCTGTTTTTT. Its translation is CASRVLTTGELFF.

V is TRBV5-1 and J is TRBJ2-1; D may be TRBD2 (6 bases). V shed 7 bases and J shed 9 bases, with 17 bases lying between them. The CDR3 loop spans 13 amino acids. In germline, CDR1 is SGHRS, CDR2 YFSETQ. Here the CDR3 DNA reads TGCGCCAGCGGCAGGAACCGGGAGAGTGAGCAGTTCTTC. Translated: CASGRNRESEQFF.

This clone was recorded only once. The rearrangement joins TRBV19 to TRBJ1-5; possibly TRBD1 for D (6 bases). The germline gives CDR1 LNHDA, CDR2 SQIVND (reference sequence). This CDR3 is 14 amino acids long. The V and J ends lost 4 bases and 9 bases respectively, with 16 bases between them. CDR3 sequence: CASSTSTGPGPQHF. Here the CDR3 DNA reads TGTGCCAGTAGTACCTCGACAGGACCTGGGCCCCAGCATTTT. Based on the CDR3 plus reference TRBV19 and TRBJ1-5, the full variable domain is DGGITQSPKYLFRKEGQNVTLSCEQNLNHDAMYWYRQDPGQGLRLIYYSQIVNDFQKGDIAEGYSVSREKKESFPLTVTSAQKNPTAFYLCASSTSTGPGPQHFGDGTRLSIL.

The rearrangement joins TRBV7-8 to TRBJ2-1, with 12 bases matching TRBD2. Germline trimming cut 8 bases from V and 4 bases from J; bases unmatched to any gene: 9. Germline-derived CDR1 and CDR2 are SGHVS and FQNEAQ. This CDR3 has 16 amino acids. CDR3 amino acids: CASPGGGTSGYNEQFF. DNA for the CDR3: TGTGCCAGCCCCGGGGGGGGGACTAGCGGGTACAATGAGCAGTTCTTC.

V gene TRBV7-3 combines with J gene TRBJ2-3; maybe TRBD1 (6 bases). Germline-derived CDR1 and CDR2 are SGHTA and FQGTGA. This CDR3 contains 15 residues. With 2 bases removed from V and 6 bases from J, the gap between germline ends came to 15 bases. In nucleotides, the CDR3 is TGTGCCAGCAGCTTAGGGCAGGGGACCTTGGATACGCAGTATTTT. Protein: CASSLGQGTLDTQYF.

The chain links TRBV3-1 (or the pseudogene TRBV3-2) to TRBJ2-7; D may be TRBD2 (6 bases). The CDR3 covers 18 residues. Trimming stripped 3 bases from V and 1 base from J, with 22 bases between. CDR1 is LGHDT, CDR2 YNNKEL, per germline (reference sequence). The CDR3 is CASSHPGVRGRASYEQYF. The CDR3 DNA reads TGTGCCAGCAGCCACCCTGGGGTGCGGGGCCGGGCGTCCTACGAGCAGTACTTC.

J is TRBJ1-2 and V is TRBV21-1. TRBV21-1 is classified as a pseudogene. The CDR3 spans 15 residues. The CDR3 coding sequence is TGTGCCAGCAGCAAAGGGGGGGTCTCTTGCTATGGCTACACCTTC. It codes for CASSKGGVSCYGYTF.

The chain joins TRBV7-2 to TRBJ1-4; D is perhaps TRBD1 (5 bases). This CDR3 region has 14 residues. V gave up 5 bases and J gave up 5 bases, with 12 bases separating them. Looked up from germline, CDR1 is SGHTA and CDR2 is FQGNSA. The CDR3 coding sequence is TGTGCCAGCAGCAACCGGGACTGGAATGAAAAACTGTTTTTT. It is translated as CASSNRDWNEKLFF. The full variable domain, with the rest looked up from reference TRBV7-2 and TRBJ1-4, is GAGVSQSPSNKVTEKGKDVELRCDPISGHTALYWYRQSLGQGLEFLIYFQGNSAPDKSGLPSDRFSAERTGGSVSTLTIQRTQQEDSAVYLCASSNRDWNEKLFFGSGTQLSVL.

J is TRBJ2-1 and V is TRBV19; D unclear. Trimming shortened V by 5 bases and J by 0 bases, and 11 bases separated the two germline ends. This CDR3 spans 15 amino acids. The germline gives CDR1 LNHDA, CDR2 SQIVND (reference sequence). CDR3 DNA sequence: TGTGCCAGTAGTTCCGCTGCCAGCTCCTACAATGAGCAGTTCTTC. This codes for CASSSAASSYNEQFF.

The chain employs TRBV18 and TRBJ2-3; TRBD2 matches at 7 bases. This CDR3 contains 18 residues. Germline V lookup: CDR1 KGHSH, CDR2 LQKENI. With V trimmed by 4 bases and J by 0 bases, 13 bases remained unmatched. The CDR3 loop reads CASSHPKTLAASTDTQYF. The CDR3 DNA reads TGTGCCAGCTCACACCCGAAAACCCTAGCGGCTAGCACAGATACGCAGTATTTT.

The chain carries TRBV5-5 and TRBJ2-3, with TRBD2 identical over 10 bases. There are 17 residues in the CDR3. The germline gives CDR1 SGHKS, CDR2 YYEKEE (reference sequence). Trimming at V came to 3 bases and at J to 0 bases, leaving 7 bases not matched to a gene. The CDR3 DNA sequence: TGTGCCAGCAGCTCAGCGGGAGGGGGTAAGAGCACAGATACGCAGTATTTT. It codes for CASSSAGGGKSTDTQYF.

The chain combines TRBV14 with TRBJ1-2, with D possibly matching TRBD1 (6 bases). Trimming removed 4 bases at V and 8 bases at J, with 20 bases between. This CDR3 spans 15 amino acids. CDR1 is SGHDN, CDR2 FVKESK, per germline. As DNA, the CDR3 is TGTGCCAGCAGCCCCCGGACAGCCACGACGGGGGGCTACACCTTC. It encodes CASSPRTATTGGYTF.

This clone was picked up a small number of times. The chain carries TRBV29-1 and TRBJ1-2; possibly TRBD1 for D (5 bases). This CDR3 has 12 residues. Germline lookup yields CDR1 SQVTM and CDR2 ANQGSEA. V was shortened by 4 bases and J by 4 bases, with 10 bases between the two germline ends. The CDR3 loop reads CSVVAGPYGYTF. CDR3 DNA sequence: TGCAGCGTTGTGGCAGGGCCCTATGGCTACACCTTC.

The rearrangement joins TRBV9 to TRBJ1-1, with 7 bases lining up with TRBD1. J lost 2 bases, V lost 4 bases, and 11 bases had no gene match. This CDR3 is built from 16 residues. From germline, CDR1 is SGDLS and CDR2 YYNGEE. As DNA, the CDR3 is TGTGCCAGCAGCCCAGGGACAGCCTTACCAAACACTGAAGCTTTCTTT. This gives the protein CASSPGTALPNTEAFF. Complete variable domain (other parts from reference TRBV9 and TRBJ1-1): DSGVTQTPKHLITATGQRVTLRCSPRSGDLSVYWYQQSLDQGLQFLIQYYNGEERAKGNILERFSAQQFPDLHSELNLSSLELGDSALYFCASSPGTALPNTEAFFGQGTRLTVV.

The CDR3 is CASSEYVPGQGLGYTF. Here the CDR3 DNA reads TGTGCCAGCAGTGAATACGTCCCGGGACAGGGGTTGGGCTACACCTTC. The chain combines TRBV25-1 with TRBJ1-2; 10 bases are shared with TRBD1. The CDR3 runs 16 residues. From germline, CDR1 is MGHDK and CDR2 SYGVNS. V lost 0 bases, J lost 8 bases, and 9 bases stayed unmatched.

This clone has a single count. The chain links TRBV28 to TRBJ1-3; D unresolved. Germline-derived CDR1 and CDR2 are MDHEN and SYDVKM. Trimming took off 7 bases at V and 2 bases at J, with 12 bases between the two ends. The CDR3 contains 14 residues. The CDR3 DNA is TGTGCCAGCAAGCAGGAACACCCTGGAAACACCATATATTTT. Protein: CASKQEHPGNTIYF.

In this sample, this clone turned up a few times. The V call is TRBV24-1, the J call TRBJ2-7, with 10 bases aligning to TRBD2. Germline trimming cut 3 bases from V and 5 bases from J; bases unmatched to any gene: 6. The CDR3 has 15 amino acids. Germline CDR1 reads KGHDR; CDR2 reads SFDVKD. The CDR3 here is CATSDQASGGHEQYF. The CDR3 region has the DNA TGTGCCACCAGTGATCAGGCTAGCGGGGGCCACGAGCAGTACTTC.

The chain recombines TRBV15 with TRBJ2-5, with a weak D call TRBD1 (5 bases). V lost 5 bases, J lost 5 bases, and 18 bases lay in between. Germline V gives CDR1 LNHNV, CDR2 YYDKDF (reference sequence). This CDR3 has 15 residues. CDR3 DNA: TGTGCCACCAGCCAACCCGGAACCCCAGGGGAGACCCAGTACTTC. Its translation is CATSQPGTPGETQYF. The variable domain in full, with the rest retrieved from reference TRBV15 and TRBJ2-5, is DAMVIQNPRYQVTQFGKPVTLSCSQTLNHNVMYWYQQKSSQAPKLLFHYYDKDFNNEADTPDNFQSRRPNTSFCFLDIRSPGLGDTAMYLCATSQPGTPGETQYFGPGTRLLVL.

The V call is TRBV4-2, the J call TRBJ1-1; TRBD1 agrees at 7 bases. This CDR3 is built from 20 residues. V was clipped by 0 bases and J by 4 bases; unmatched bases: 20. From germline, CDR1 is LGHNA and CDR2 YNFKEQ. The CDR3 reads CASSQDGRARRQGRGTEAFF. The CDR3 DNA follows: TGTGCCAGCAGCCAAGATGGCCGGGCTCGGCGACAGGGTCGGGGCACTGAAGCTTTCTTT.

The gene calls are TRBV9 and TRBJ1-1; D gene uncertain. The germline gives CDR1 SGDLS, CDR2 YYNGEE. The CDR3 length is 12 residues. V was trimmed by 2 bases and J by 10 bases, leaving 12 bases between them. For the CDR3, the DNA is TGTGCCAGCAGCGTTGGGGAGACCGGAGCTTTCTTT. Translating it yields CASSVGETGAFF.

The V call is TRBV19, the J call TRBJ2-3; 8 positions agree with TRBD2. V was pared by 1 base and J by 4 bases, with 4 bases of the junction left unmatched. Germline CDR1 is LNHDA and CDR2 is SQIVND (reference sequence). The CDR3 length is 15 residues. The CDR3 here is CASSIGAGAADTQYF. The CDR3 nucleotides are TGTGCCAGTAGTATAGGAGCGGGAGCGGCAGATACGCAGTATTTT.

V usage is TRBV5-4 and J usage is TRBJ1-1; the D gene is possibly TRBD1 (5 bases). The germline gives CDR1 SGHNT, CDR2 YYREEE (reference sequence). Deletions cut 4 bases from V and 1 base from J, with 11 bases between. The CDR3 extends over 14 amino acids. The CDR3 DNA reads TGTGCCAGCAGCCCCAAGGGGCCGAACACTGAAGCTTTCTTT. Translated, it gives CASSPKGPNTEAFF.

This clone showed up just once. The V and J genes are TRBV9 and TRBJ2-5, with 11 bases lining up with TRBD2. V was pared by 4 bases and J by 3 bases, with 2 bases of the junction left unmatched. This CDR3 is built from 14 residues. The V gene's germline CDR1 is SGDLS and CDR2 YYNGEE. The CDR3 spells CASSRGLAEETQYF. CDR3 coding DNA: TGTGCCAGCAGCCGGGGACTAGCGGAAGAGACCCAGTACTTC.

This chain connects TRBV27 to TRBJ2-2; 9 positions match TRBD2. The CDR3 is made up of 19 amino acids. Germline CDR1 and CDR2: MNHEY and SMNVEV (reference sequence). V lost 5 bases to trimming and J lost 4 bases; unmatched junction nucleotides: 17. CDR3 region: CASSPQAGGQPAGTGELFF. The CDR3 coding sequence is TGTGCCAGCAGTCCCCAAGCGGGAGGCCAGCCCGCGGGCACCGGGGAGCTGTTTTTT.

V usage is TRBV6-6 and J usage is TRBJ1-4, with D perhaps TRBD1 (5 bases). Germline V CDR1 and CDR2: MNHNY, SVGAGI (reference sequence). The CDR3 is made up of 16 amino acids. The germline V and J ends were trimmed by 6 bases and 4 bases, with 18 bases remaining between them. CDR3 sequence: CASSSPGREINEKLFF. The CDR3 coding sequence is TGTGCCAGCAGCTCCCCGGGGCGGGAAATTAATGAAAAACTGTTTTTT.

The V gene is TRBV9, the J gene TRBJ2-2; weak D call: TRBD2 (5 bases). The CDR3 is 14 amino acids. From germline, CDR1 is SGDLS and CDR2 YYNGEE. V dropped 4 bases and J dropped 5 bases, with 12 bases sitting between them. The CDR3 spells CASSPRTETGELFF. The CDR3 bases are TGTGCCAGCAGCCCCCGGACTGAAACCGGGGAGCTGTTTTTT.

The V and J genes are TRBV11-3 and TRBJ2-7, with a weak D call TRBD2 (6 bases). V lost 5 bases to trimming and J lost 6 bases, with 20 bases between them. CDR1 and CDR2 (germline): SGHNT, YENEEA. The CDR3 consists of 15 residues. The CDR3 bases are TGTGCCAGCAGCCCAGCTCGGGTGGGACTCGGCGAGCAGTACTTC. Translating it yields CASSPARVGLGEQYF.

The chain's CDR3 is CASSARQGSSYNEQFF. CDR3 DNA sequence: TGTGCCAGCTCCGCCCGACAGGGTAGCTCCTACAATGAGCAGTTCTTC. The V call is TRBV18, the J call TRBJ2-1; TRBD1 matches 7 bases. The trim removed 6 bases at V and 0 bases at J, leaving 8 bases unmatched. The CDR3 runs to 16 residues. Germline CDR1 and CDR2: KGHSH and LQKENI.

The rearrangement joins TRBV3-1 (or the pseudogene TRBV3-2) to TRBJ2-3, with TRBD2 as a possible D gene (6 bases). V was pared by 6 bases and J by 3 bases, with 25 bases between. Germline-derived CDR1 and CDR2 are LGHDT and YNNKEL (reference sequence). The CDR3 spans 18 residues. The DNA for the CDR3 is TGTGCCAGCAGAGGGGACGGGGGTGGAGGGATGTGGACAGATACGCAGTATTTT. Translated: CASRGDGGGGMWTDTQYF.

J is TRBJ2-1 and V is TRBV19, with 10 positions matching TRBD2. Germline assignment: CDR1 LNHDA and CDR2 SQIVND (reference sequence). J was trimmed by 0 bases and V by 4 bases; bases with no gene match: 18. The CDR3 loop spans 21 amino acids. CDR3 sequence (DNA): TGTGCCAGTAGTAGGAATCCGGGGGCTAGCGGGAGTGGAAGCTCCTACAATGAGCAGTTCTTC. Translating gives CASSRNPGASGSGSSYNEQFF.